The 3 T cell receptor beta chains below were found in one sample sequenced in a study of PD-L1 blockade in urothelial cancer. Regarding time point: peripheral blood 6 weeks after treatment start. The repertoire was sequenced with immunoSEQ multiplex PCR; TCRdb's copy has only in-frame clones and lacks some. This repertoire shows under 20,000 clones, approximately 80% found once; its top ten account for 1.5% to 2%. The sequenced sample was PBMCs, obtained around atezolizumab (anti-PD-L1) treatment. All receptors derive from a man in his forties or fifties with urothelial cancer.

For the CDR3, the DNA is TGTGCCAGCAGCTTACTTAGCAATCAGCCCCAGCATTTT. The encoded protein is CASSLLSNQPQHF. The rearrangement uses TRBV7-9 and TRBJ1-5, with D uncertain. This CDR3 comprises 13 residues. Trimming removed 2 bases at V and 0 bases at J, with 2 bases between. Germline assignment: CDR1 SEHNR and CDR2 FQNEAQ (reference sequence).

This rearrangement joins TRBV6-1 to TRBJ1-3; D ambiguous. This CDR3 has 14 residues. Trimming removed 5 bases at V and 0 bases at J, with 8 bases between. CDR1 and CDR2 from the germline V gene are MNHNS and SASEGT. CDR3 nucleotide sequence: TGTGCCAGCAGTCTACAGAGCTCTGGAAACACCATATATTTT. It is translated as CASSLQSSGNTIYF.

The rearrangement uses TRBV13 and TRBJ2-5, with D unresolved. The CDR3 is made up of 11 amino acids. V lost 3 bases, J lost 4 bases, and 3 bases lay in between. Germline-derived CDR1 and CDR2 are PRHDT and FYEKMQ (reference sequence). This CDR3 is CASSFGETQYF. The DNA for the CDR3 is TGTGCCAGCAGCTTCGGAGAGACCCAGTACTTC.